These 5 T cell receptor beta chains came from one sample sequenced in a study of shared clonotypes between healthy human individuals. Data came from immunoSEQ multiplex PCR; TCRdb stores just in-frame clones and leaves some out. Found here are roughly 500,000 clones, about 84% of them singletons; the top ten hold about 12%. The sample comprised PBMCs. Receptor source: a woman between 40 and 55 years old in good health. Some clones in this sample may be carry-over from other donors' samples.

The chain recombines TRBV11-2 with TRBJ2-1; weak D call: TRBD2 (5 bases). The CDR3 sequence is 17 residues long. In germline, CDR1 is SGHAT, CDR2 FQNNGV. V lost 0 bases and J 9 bases, leaving 21 bases between the germline ends. The CDR3, as DNA: TGTGCCAGCAGCTTAGATCCTAGGGCCTACCGAGGAGGTGAGCAGTTCTTC. Amino acids: CASSLDPRAYRGGEQFF.

This clone was detected once. The V gene is TRBV6-1, the J gene TRBJ2-7, with D tentatively TRBD1 (5 bases). Germline-derived CDR1 and CDR2 are MNHNS and SASEGT. CDR3 length equals 14 residues. V lost 1 base, J lost 2 bases, and 9 bases lay in between. This CDR3 is CASSEGAGTYEQYF. CDR3 nucleotide sequence: TGTGCCAGCAGTGAAGGGGCAGGGACCTACGAGCAGTACTTC.

Worth noting for this clone: With a far larger clone one base away, a read error is the likely cause. Distinct nucleotide sequences in the sample also encode this CDR3. The CDR3 sequence: CSVGPHDRVGETQYF. The CDR3 DNA sequence: TGCAGCGTTGGCCCCCATGATAGGGTTGGAGAGACCCAGTACTTC. This chain connects TRBV29-1 to TRBJ2-5; D is unresolved. The ends were cut back, 4 bases at V and 4 bases at J, with 19 bases in the middle. The CDR3 sequence is 15 residues long. Germline V lookup: CDR1 SQVTM, CDR2 ANQGSEA. Looking up the rest from reference TRBV29-1 and TRBJ2-5 gives the full variable domain: SAVISQKPSRDICQRGTSLTIQCQVDSQVTMMFWYRQQPGQSLTLIATANQGSEATYESGFVIDKFPISRPNLTFSTLTVSNMSPEDSSIYLCSVGPHDRVGETQYFGPGTRLLVL.

The chain is built from TRBV6-5 and TRBJ2-7, with D uncertain. Germline loops: CDR1 MNHEY, CDR2 SVGAGI. Trimming took 11 bases from V and 5 from J, leaving 13 bases between them. The CDR3 consists of 11 residues. The CDR3 region is CAAVRGHEQYF. The CDR3 DNA sequence: TGTGCCGCGGTCCGTGGCCACGAGCAGTACTTC.

Notes on this clone: This likely traces to a read error, being one base from a far larger clone. Different DNA sequences within this sample yield the same CDR3. The chain links TRBV7-2 to TRBJ2-5; the D is unclear. In germline, CDR1 is SGHTA, CDR2 FQGNSA. There are 10 residues in the CDR3. Here the CDR3 reads CASSQETQYF. In DNA, the CDR3 is TGTGCCAGCAGCCAAGAGACACAGTACTTC. Supplemented by reference TRBV7-2 and TRBJ2-5, the full variable domain reads GAGVSQSPSNKVTEKGKDVELRCDPISGHTALYWYRQSLGQGLEFLIYFQGNSAPDKSGLPSDRFSAERTGGSVSTLTIQRTQQEDSAVYLCASSQETQYFGPGTRLLVL.